This TCR beta chain is from a study of response to subunit inactivated influenza vaccine. Whole-study results and caveats: A suggestion made by the authors is that each seasonal influenza vaccination recruits few new T cells.

Germline-derived CDR1 and CDR2 are SGHRS and YFSETQ. With V trimmed by 2 bases and J by 1 base, 5 bases remained unmatched. There are 15 residues in the CDR3. Turning to this clonotype: Its antigen is as yet unknown.

Using its own MiXCR run on the RT-PCR reads, TCRdb lists one record per CDR3 protein. Found here are about 650,000 distinct CDR3 sequences, approximately 14% of them singletons; the top ten hold 7.6%. This chain joins TRBV5-1 and TRBJ2-5, with 7 bases matching TRBD1. The input for sequencing was PBMCs from blood, taken 14 to 15 days before vaccination. The source of this sequence is a man aged 45-60 years who received an inactivated influenza vaccine. CDR3 amino acids: CASSFSGQTQETQYF. The CDR3 DNA reads TGCGCCAGCAGCTTCTCGGGACAGACCCAAGAGACCCAGTACTTC. Full variable domain (rest looked up from reference TRBV5-1 and TRBJ2-5): KAGVTQTPRYLIKTRGQQVTLSCSPISGHRSVSWYQQTPGQGLQFLFEYFSETQRNKGNFPGRFSGRQFSNSRSEMNVSTLELGDSALYLCASSFSGQTQETQYFGPGTRLLVL.